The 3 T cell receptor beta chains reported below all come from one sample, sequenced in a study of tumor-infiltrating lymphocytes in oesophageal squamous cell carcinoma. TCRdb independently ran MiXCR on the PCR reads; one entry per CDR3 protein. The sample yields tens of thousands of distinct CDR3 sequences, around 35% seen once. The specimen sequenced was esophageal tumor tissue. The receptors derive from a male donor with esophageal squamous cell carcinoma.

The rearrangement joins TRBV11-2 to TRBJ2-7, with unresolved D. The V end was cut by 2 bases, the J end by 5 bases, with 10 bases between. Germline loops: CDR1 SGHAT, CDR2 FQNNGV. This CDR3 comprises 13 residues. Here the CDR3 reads CASSLIGQNEQYF. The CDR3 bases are TGTGCCAGCAGCTTAATTGGTCAGAACGAGCAGTACTTC. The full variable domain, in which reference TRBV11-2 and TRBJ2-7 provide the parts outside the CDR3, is EAGVAQSPRYKIIEKRQSVAFWCNPISGHATLYWYQQILGQGPKLLIQFQNNGVVDDSQLPKDRFSAERLKGVDSTLKIQPAKLEDSAVYLCASSLIGQNEQYFGPGTRLTVT.

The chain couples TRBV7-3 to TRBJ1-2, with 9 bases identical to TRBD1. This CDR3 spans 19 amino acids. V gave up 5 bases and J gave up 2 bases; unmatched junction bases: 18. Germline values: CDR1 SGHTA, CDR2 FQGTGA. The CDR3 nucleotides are TGTGCCAGCAGCCACGACCGGGACAGGGCGAGCCCCTCGAACTATGGCTACACCTTC. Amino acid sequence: CASSHDRDRASPSNYGYTF. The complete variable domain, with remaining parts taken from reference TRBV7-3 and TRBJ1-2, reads GAGVSQTPSNKVTEKGKYVELRCDPISGHTALYWYRQSLGQGPEFLIYFQGTGAADDSGLPNDRFFAVRPEGSVSTLKIQRTERGDSAVYLCASSHDRDRASPSNYGYTFGSGTRLTVV.

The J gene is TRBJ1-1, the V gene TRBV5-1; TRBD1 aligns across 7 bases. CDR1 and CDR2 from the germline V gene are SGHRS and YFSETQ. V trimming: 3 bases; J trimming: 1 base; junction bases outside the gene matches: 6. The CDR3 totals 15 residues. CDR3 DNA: TGCGCCAGCAGCTATGGGACAGCAGAGAACACTGAAGCTTTCTTT. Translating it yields CASSYGTAENTEAFF.